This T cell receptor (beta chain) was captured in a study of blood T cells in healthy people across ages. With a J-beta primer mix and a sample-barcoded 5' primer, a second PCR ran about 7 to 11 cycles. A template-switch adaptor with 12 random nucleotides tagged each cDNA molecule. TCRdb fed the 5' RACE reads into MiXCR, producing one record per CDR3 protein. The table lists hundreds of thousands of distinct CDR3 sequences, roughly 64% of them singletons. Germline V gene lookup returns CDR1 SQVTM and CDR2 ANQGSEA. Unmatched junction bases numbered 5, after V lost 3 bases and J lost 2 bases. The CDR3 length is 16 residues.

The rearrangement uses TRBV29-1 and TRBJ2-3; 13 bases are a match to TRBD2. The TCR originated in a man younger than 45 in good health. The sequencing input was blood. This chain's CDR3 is CSVDGLAGEHTDTQYF. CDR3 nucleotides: TGCAGCGTTGACGGACTAGCGGGAGAGCACACAGATACGCAGTATTTT.